This T cell receptor beta chain was captured by sequencing in a study of cytomegalovirus exposure and HLA in healthy donors. Overall study results and limits: Analyzed later, most CMV-associated TCR beta chains appeared HLA-restricted. Reports indicate that TCR beta sequences accurately predicted the HLA-A and HLA-B alleles of most subjects. Clonal expansion was found to be greater in HLA-associated TCR beta chains than in equally common others in a later analysis.

CDR1 is SGHNT and CDR2 is YYREEE in the germline V gene (reference sequence). Between the trimmed V and J ends, which lost 2 bases and 8 bases, there was a span of 16 bases. The CDR3 contains 14 residues. With 60 Vbeta and 13 Jbeta primers, the PCR was carried out. The protocol was immunoSEQ multiplex PCR, while the TCRdb copy is restricted to in-frame clones and leaves out a portion. The sample carries 65,000 to 95,000 clones, around 81% recorded once. In the case of this clone: The antigen is not known.

This receptor was taken from a male donor in good health and CMV-seropositive. Sequenced material: PBMCs. The V call is TRBV5-4, the J call TRBJ1-2; D unclear. The CDR3 loop reads CASSFSTARRGYTF. DNA for the CDR3: TGTGCCAGCAGCTTCTCAACAGCCCGGAGGGGCTACACCTTC.